This TCR beta chain comes out of a study of beta chain features in type 1 diabetes. The study reverse transcribed the entire isolated RNA, so it sequenced expressed TCRB transcripts. Libraries were prepared by immunoSEQ multiplex PCR; TCRdb keeps only in-frame clonotypes and omits some of them. The table records under 950,000 clones, about a sixth of them present only once. This clone appeared a few times. Its matching antigen is unknown. Study results and limitations: Compared to healthy donors, patients appeared to have naive, central memory and Treg TCRB repertoires that were more alike.

The source material was naive CD4+ T cells from blood. The origin of this receptor is a woman aged 18-30 years in good health.

CDR3 DNA sequence: TGTGCCAGTAGCCGGGACTTCCAGAGGTATGAGCAGTTCTTC. Its translation is CASSRDFQRYEQFF. The chain is built from TRBV19 and TRBJ2-1, with D possibly matching TRBD2 (6 bases). Trimming left V 6 bases short and J 8 bases short, with 17 bases between. CDR1 is LNHDA and CDR2 is SQIVND in the germline V gene (reference sequence). The CDR3 totals 14 residues.